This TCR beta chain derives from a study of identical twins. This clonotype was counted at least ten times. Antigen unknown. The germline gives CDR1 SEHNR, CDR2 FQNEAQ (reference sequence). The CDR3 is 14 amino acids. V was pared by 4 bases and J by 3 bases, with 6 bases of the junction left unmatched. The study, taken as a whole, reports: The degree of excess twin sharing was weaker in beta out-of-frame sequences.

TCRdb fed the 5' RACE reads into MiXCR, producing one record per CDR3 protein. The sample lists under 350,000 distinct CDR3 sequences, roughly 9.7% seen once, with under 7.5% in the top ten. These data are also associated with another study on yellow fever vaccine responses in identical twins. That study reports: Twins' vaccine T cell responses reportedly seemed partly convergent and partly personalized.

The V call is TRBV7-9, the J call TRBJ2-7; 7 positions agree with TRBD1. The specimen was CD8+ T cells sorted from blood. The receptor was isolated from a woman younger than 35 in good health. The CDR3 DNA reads TGTGCCAGCAGCTCCCCGGGACAGATCTACGAGCAGTACTTC. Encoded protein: CASSSPGQIYEQYF.